A selection of T cell receptor beta chains follows, all from one sample in a study of graft-versus-host responses after intestinal transplantation. The protocol was immunoSEQ multiplex PCR, while the TCRdb copy is restricted to in-frame clones and leaves out a portion. This table holds about 70,000 clones, roughly 91% found once. These receptors' antigens are unknown. Sequences were derived from unstimulated CD8+ T cells sorted from spleen or lymph node cells, sampled before intestinal transplant. The source is a human donor who received an intestinal transplant. CDR3s include the opening cysteine and the closing phenylalanine or tryptophan. Each record gives: V gene, J gene, CDR3 protein.

v_gene: TRBV7-9
j_gene: TRBJ1-2
CDR3aa: CASSGAGEDGYTF

v_gene: TRBV27
j_gene: TRBJ2-1
CDR3aa: CASSILAGGNNEQFF

v_gene: TRBV10-3
j_gene: TRBJ2-3
CDR3aa: CAISLTGTRGTDTQYF

v_gene: TRBV5-1
j_gene: TRBJ1-2
CDR3aa: CASSLSSIDSDPYGYTF

v_gene: TRBV5-4
j_gene: TRBJ2-1
CDR3aa: CASRRPGQTYNEQFF

v_gene: TRBV6-5
j_gene: TRBJ1-2
CDR3aa: CASSSGVRYGYTF

v_gene: TRBV7-9
j_gene: TRBJ2-7
CDR3aa: CASSSGTGDPYEQYF

v_gene: TRBV29-1
j_gene: TRBJ1-2
CDR3aa: CSARDSGNYGYTF

v_gene: TRBV7-8
j_gene: TRBJ2-7
CDR3aa: CASSSFVVPPMGQKYEQYF

v_gene: TRBV13
j_gene: TRBJ2-1
CDR3aa: CASSGGGDEQFF

v_gene: TRBV29-1
j_gene: TRBJ2-7
CDR3aa: CSAQGLWANEQYF

v_gene: TRBV6-5
j_gene: TRBJ1-2
CDR3aa: CASSYSTSPYGYTF

v_gene: TRBV19
j_gene: TRBJ2-2
CDR3aa: CASSISGLGTGELFF

v_gene: TRBV6-5
j_gene: TRBJ2-3
CDR3aa: CASNSGTDTQYF

v_gene: TRBV10-2
j_gene: TRBJ2-7
CDR3aa: CASSRRGYEQYF

v_gene: TRBV9
j_gene: TRBJ2-7
CDR3aa: CASSSQGGAAYEQYF

v_gene: TRBV27
j_gene: TRBJ1-6
CDR3aa: CASSFGTANSPLHF

v_gene: TRBV5-4
j_gene: TRBJ2-7
CDR3aa: CASTPGGSSYEQYF

v_gene: TRBV11-2
j_gene: TRBJ2-2
CDR3aa: CASSLGQGPTGELFF

v_gene: TRBV4-2
j_gene: TRBJ1-5
CDR3aa: CASSPRTGDFFNQPQHF

v_gene: TRBV12-5
j_gene: TRBJ2-2
CDR3aa: CASGSDSGGVLGYTGELFF

v_gene: TRBV23-1
j_gene: TRBJ1-1
CDR3aa: CASKTGLVEAFF

v_gene: TRBV6-1
j_gene: TRBJ2-7
CDR3aa: CASSGTGGYEQYF

v_gene: TRBV7-2
j_gene: TRBJ1-6
CDR3aa: CAVGRGGLSNSPLHF

v_gene: TRBV9
j_gene: TRBJ2-5
CDR3aa: CASSLLDNPQETQYF

v_gene: TRBV14
j_gene: TRBJ1-6
CDR3aa: CASSQRHGGNSPLHF

v_gene: TRBV2
j_gene: TRBJ1-3
CDR3aa: CASRDPQDTSSGNTIYF

v_gene: TRBV13
j_gene: TRBJ2-7
CDR3aa: CASSLGRGYEQYF